What follows are 32 T cell receptor beta chains derived from one specimen sequenced in a study of cytomegalovirus exposure and HLA in healthy donors. A multiplex PCR was run with 60 Vbeta primers and 13 Jbeta primers. The table came from immunoSEQ multiplex PCR; TCRdb's copy has only in-frame clones and leaves some out. The table lists more than 140,000 clones, roughly 82% of them singletons. What was sequenced was PBMCs. These receptors originate from a man between 25 and 39 years old in good health and CMV-seropositive.

This clone occurred once. The rearrangement uses TRBV7-9 and TRBJ1-1; the D gene is possibly TRBD1 (5 bases). The germline V gene encodes CDR1 SEHNR and CDR2 FQNEAQ (reference sequence). The V gene lost 5 bases and the J gene lost 8 bases, with 12 bases spanning the gap. CDR3 size: 12 residues. The CDR3 DNA reads as TGTGCCAGCAGCAGGACAACGAACGAAGCTTTCTTT. Translated, it gives CASSRTTNEAFF.

This clone was recorded a few times. V and J are TRBV7-5 and TRBJ2-7; the table calls TRBD2, which could not be checked here. TRBV7-5 is a pseudogene locus. The CDR3 runs to 16 residues. CDR3 residues: CVRSFGGLADSVKQYF. Here the CDR3 DNA reads TGTGTCAGAAGCTTTGGGGGACTAGCGGATTCTGTCAAGCAGTACTTC.

In its sample, this clone was seen a few times. This rearrangement joins TRBV5-1 to TRBJ2-5; D possibly corresponds to TRBD2 (5 bases). Trimming shortened V by 4 bases and J by 1 base, and 14 bases separated the two germline ends. Germline CDR1 SGHRS, CDR2 YFSETQ. The length of the CDR3 is 15 residues. This CDR3 reads CASSRALAVQETQYF. The DNA for the CDR3 is TGCGCCAGCAGCCGAGCGCTAGCAGTCCAAGAGACCCAGTACTTC.

The chain recombines TRBV25-1 with TRBJ2-1; TRBD1 matches 8 bases. The length of the CDR3 is 16 residues. The germline gives CDR1 MGHDK, CDR2 SYGVNS. Trimming at V came to 5 bases and at J to 5 bases, leaving 11 bases not matched to a gene. This CDR3 is CASSKNGQGPDNEQFF. CDR3 DNA sequence: TGTGCCAGCAGTAAAAACGGACAGGGACCGGACAATGAGCAGTTCTTC.

The rearrangement links TRBV2 to TRBJ1-6; D is unresolved. The CDR3 covers 15 residues. The ends were cut back, 3 bases at V and 8 bases at J, with 14 bases in the middle. CDR1 and CDR2 from the germline V gene are SNHLY and FYNNEI. In DNA, the CDR3 is TGTGCCAGCAGTGACGCGGGGTGGAGAGATTCACCCCTCCACTTT. As protein: CASSDAGWRDSPLHF.

This rearrangement joins TRBV19 to TRBJ1-1; tentatively, D is TRBD1 (6 bases). Per the germline V gene, CDR1 is LNHDA and CDR2 is SQIVND (reference sequence). V was cut by 3 bases and J by 7 bases, with 24 bases left in between. The CDR3 totals 17 residues. The CDR3 coding sequence is TGTGCCAGTAGTATCCTGGACAGCCGAGCATCCCCCAATGAAGCTTTCTTT. Protein sequence: CASSILDSRASPNEAFF.

In its sample, this clone was seen once. The chain uses TRBV4-1 and TRBJ2-2; D is ambiguous. Germline assignment: CDR1 MGHRA and CDR2 YSYEKL. This CDR3 has 14 residues. The V end was cut by 1 base, the J end by 4 bases, with 7 bases between. The CDR3 region has the DNA TGCGCCAGCAGCCAAGGACACTTCACCGGGGAGCTGTTTTTT. This encodes CASSQGHFTGELFF.

In this sample, this clone turned up a few times. V usage is TRBV13 and J usage is TRBJ2-2; D is perhaps TRBD2 (5 bases). Trimming removed 5 bases at V and 7 bases at J, with 14 bases between. The CDR3 spans 14 residues. Germline lookup yields CDR1 PRHDT and CDR2 FYEKMQ (reference sequence). For the CDR3, the DNA is TGTGCCAGCAGCGCCATCGGGGATGGCGGGGAGCTGTTTTTT. Translation gives CASSAIGDGGELFF.

The V and J genes are TRBV27 and TRBJ1-1; D gene unclear. The CDR3 covers 14 residues. The germline V gene has CDR1 MNHEY and CDR2 SMNVEV (reference sequence). Trimming took 3 bases from V and 1 from J, leaving 9 bases between them. The CDR3 loop reads CASSFSAGNTEAFF. CDR3 nucleotides: TGTGCCAGCAGTTTCTCTGCGGGGAACACTGAAGCTTTCTTT.

The V and J genes are TRBV7-9 and TRBJ2-3, with 8 nucleotides matching TRBD1. This CDR3 is built from 17 residues. Germline V gene data show CDR1 as SEHNR and CDR2 as FQNEAQ (reference sequence). V trimming: 3 bases; J trimming: 3 bases; junction bases outside the gene matches: 11. DNA for the CDR3: TGTGCCAGCAGCTTCCTAAACTCCGGACAGGGAACAGATACGCAGTATTTT. It yields the protein CASSFLNSGQGTDTQYF. The full variable domain, with the rest looked up from reference TRBV7-9 and TRBJ2-3, is DTGVSQNPRHKITKRGQNVTFRCDPISEHNRLYWYRQTLGQGPEFLTYFQNEAQLEKSRLLSDRFSAERPKGSFSTLEIQRTEQGDSAMYLCASSFLNSGQGTDTQYFGPGTRLTVL.

The rearrangement uses TRBV5-1 and TRBJ2-7; tentative D call: TRBD1 (6 bases). Germline V gene lookup returns CDR1 SGHRS and CDR2 YFSETQ. Trimming pared 5 bases from V and 0 bases from J, leaving 15 bases between. The CDR3 is 15 residues long. DNA for the CDR3: TGCGCCAGCAGGGCGGCTTCGGACAGCTCCTACGAGCAGTACTTC. It codes for CASRAASDSSYEQYF. The full variable domain, rest sourced from reference TRBV5-1 and TRBJ2-7, is KAGVTQTPRYLIKTRGQQVTLSCSPISGHRSVSWYQQTPGQGLQFLFEYFSETQRNKGNFPGRFSGRQFSNSRSEMNVSTLELGDSALYLCASRAASDSSYEQYFGPGTRLTVT.

The V and J genes are TRBV28 and TRBJ2-5; D uncertain. The V and J ends lost 2 bases and 3 bases respectively, with 4 bases between them. CDR1 is MDHEN and CDR2 is SYDVKM in the germline V gene. The CDR3 is 12 amino acids. CDR3 sequence: CASSLTKETQYF. The DNA for the CDR3 is TGTGCCAGCAGTTTAACAAAAGAGACCCAGTACTTC.

The chain employs TRBV9 and TRBJ2-7; 9 bases map to TRBD1. The CDR3 totals 14 residues. Germline V gene lookup returns CDR1 SGDLS and CDR2 YYNGEE. Trimming removed 4 bases from V and 7 bases from J; junction bases left unmatched: 9. CDR3 coding DNA: TGTGCCAGCAGCACCGGGACAGGGATTGGGGAGCAGTACTTC. This codes for CASSTGTGIGEQYF.

The chain uses TRBV6-6 and TRBJ2-3; weak D call: TRBD1 (6 bases). Germline V CDR1 and CDR2: MNHNY, SVGAGI (reference sequence). This CDR3 is built from 14 residues. Trimming left V 6 bases short and J 6 bases short, with 16 bases between. For the CDR3, the DNA is TGTGCCAGCAGCCAACCACAGGGAATCGATACGCAGTATTTT. Translating it yields CASSQPQGIDTQYF.

V gene TRBV15 combines with J gene TRBJ1-4, with D perhaps TRBD1 (6 bases). Germline CDR1 reads LNHNV; CDR2 reads YYDKDF (reference sequence). V was clipped by 0 bases and J by 3 bases, with 14 bases between them. This CDR3 is 17 amino acids long. The CDR3 here is CATSRDGGLVANEKLFF. The CDR3 region has the DNA TGTGCCACCAGCAGAGATGGGGGCCTGGTAGCTAATGAAAAACTGTTTTTT.

This chain connects TRBV2 to TRBJ1-5; possible D gene TRBD1, 6 bases. The V and J ends lost 7 bases and 0 bases respectively, with 13 bases between them. This CDR3 contains 15 residues. CDR1 and CDR2 from the germline V gene are SNHLY and FYNNEI. DNA of the CDR3: TGTGCCAGCACCAAGGGGGAATATAGCAATCAGCCCCAGCATTTT. It encodes CASTKGEYSNQPQHF.

The chain is built from TRBV9 and TRBJ2-2; 13 positions agree with TRBD2. Germline CDR1 SGDLS, CDR2 YYNGEE. The CDR3 covers 16 residues. V was clipped by 4 bases and J by 5 bases; unmatched bases: 5. The CDR3 loop reads CASSLGLAGATGELFF. The CDR3 coding sequence is TGTGCCAGCAGCCTTGGACTAGCGGGAGCTACCGGGGAGCTGTTTTTT.

This clone is labeled as large. The chain is built from TRBV15 and TRBJ1-4; 8 bases are shared with TRBD1. The germline V gene has CDR1 LNHNV and CDR2 YYDKDF (reference sequence). Losses at the gene ends were 8 bases for V and 4 bases for J; bases not matched to a gene: 3. This CDR3 region has 13 residues. The DNA of the CDR3 is TGTGCCACCCAGGGGGCCCTTAATGAAAAACTGTTTTTT. Protein product: CATQGALNEKLFF.

The V call is TRBV18, the J call TRBJ1-1; D remains unclear. V shed 2 bases and J shed 0 bases, with 10 bases lying between them. The germline gives CDR1 KGHSH, CDR2 LQKENI. This CDR3 has 15 residues. This CDR3 is CASSPALTVNTEAFF. CDR3 coding DNA: TGTGCCAGCTCACCAGCGTTAACCGTGAACACTGAAGCTTTCTTT.

V gene TRBV7-9 combines with J gene TRBJ1-1; D ambiguous. V gave up 5 bases and J gave up 6 bases, with 13 bases separating them. The CDR3 totals 13 residues. The V gene's germline CDR1 is SEHNR and CDR2 FQNEAQ (reference sequence). For the CDR3, the DNA is TGTGCCAGCAGCCCCCAAGGAGGCTCTGAAGCTTTCTTT. It specifies CASSPQGGSEAFF.

V is TRBV2 and J is TRBJ2-7; 8 bases line up with TRBD1. Germline CDR1 SNHLY, CDR2 FYNNEI. The CDR3 spans 14 residues. Trimming cost V 3 bases and J 4 bases; bases outside gene matches: 5. CDR3 amino acids: CASSDGQGAYEQYF. CDR3 nucleotide sequence: TGTGCCAGCAGTGACGGTCAGGGGGCATACGAGCAGTACTTC.

This chain links TRBV5-1 with TRBJ1-1, with D uncertain. The CDR3 is made up of 15 amino acids. The germline CDR1 and CDR2 sequences are SGHRS and YFSETQ. V lost 0 bases and J lost 4, with 13 bases in between. CDR3: CASSLEVGAGTEAFF. CDR3 coding DNA: TGCGCCAGCAGCTTGGAAGTGGGCGCCGGCACTGAAGCTTTCTTT.

In its sample, this clone was seen once. V usage is TRBV7-6 and J usage is TRBJ2-7; 7 bases map to TRBD2. The J segment lost 6 bases and the V segment lost 3 bases, leaving 5 bases of the junction unmatched. CDR1 SGHVS and CDR2 FNYEAQ come from the germline V gene. The CDR3 is 13 residues long. The CDR3 coding sequence is TGTGCCAGCAGCTTTGGGGGGGAAGGCGAGCAGTACTTC. The encoded protein is CASSFGGEGEQYF.

This clone was recorded only once. This chain joins TRBV12-5 and TRBJ1-6; 8 bases match TRBD1. Germline trimming cut 5 bases from V and 9 bases from J; bases unmatched to any gene: 6. The CDR3 has 14 amino acids. Germline CDR1 is LGHNT and CDR2 is FRNRAP. CDR3 nucleotides: TGTGCTAGTGGTCCGGGACAGGTGGGTTCACCCCTCCACTTT. Its protein product is CASGPGQVGSPLHF.

The V gene is TRBV5-1, the J gene TRBJ2-5, with TRBD2 identical over 13 bases. The V gene end was trimmed by 4 bases and the J gene end by 6 bases; junction bases not matched to a gene: 9. Germline lookup yields CDR1 SGHRS and CDR2 YFSETQ. The CDR3 totals 16 residues. The CDR3 sequence: CASSPTSGRAVKTQYF. CDR3 DNA sequence: TGCGCCAGCAGCCCCACTAGCGGGAGGGCGGTAAAGACCCAGTACTTC.

In its sample, this clone was seen a few times. This chain joins TRBV15 and TRBJ1-6, with 7 bases fitting TRBD1. The CDR3 length is 15 residues. V lost 1 base, J lost 7 bases, and 4 bases stayed unmatched. Germline V CDR1 and CDR2: LNHNV, YYDKDF (reference sequence). The CDR3 DNA follows: TGTGCCACCAGCAGAGCGGGACAGTTCAATTCACCCCTCCACTTT. Amino acids: CATSRAGQFNSPLHF.

This clone was counted between two and nine times. Its ends do not fully match the called genes, so a read error is possible. The chain links TRBV7-9 to TRBJ2-7; possibly TRBD2 for D (5 bases). The CDR3 has 12 amino acids. The germline V gene has CDR1 SEHNR and CDR2 FQNEAQ (reference sequence). This CDR3 is CSSSSTGGEQYF. Here the CDR3 DNA reads TGTTCCAGCAGCTCGACCGGAGGCGAGCAGTACTTC.

The CDR3 region has the DNA TGTGCCAGCAGCTTGTGGACAGGGGTTAATGAGCAGTTCTTC. Translation gives CASSLWTGVNEQFF. The genes are TRBV5-6 and TRBJ2-1; 9 positions agree with TRBD1. Germline CDR1 SGHDT, CDR2 YYEEEE. V shed 1 base and J 7 bases; nucleotides not matched to a gene: 3. The CDR3 runs 14 residues. Full variable domain (rest looked up from reference TRBV5-6 and TRBJ2-1): DAGVTQSPTHLIKTRGQQVTLRCSPKSGHDTVSWYQQALGQGPQFIFQYYEEEERQRGNFPDRFSGHQFPNYSSELNVNALLLGDSALYLCASSLWTGVNEQFFGPGTRLTVL.

The CDR3 loop reads CASSTGQGETEAFF. CDR3 DNA sequence: TGCGCCAGCAGCACTGGACAGGGAGAAACTGAAGCTTTCTTT. This chain connects TRBV5-1 to TRBJ1-1, with 8 bases aligning to TRBD1. The germline V gene has CDR1 SGHRS and CDR2 YFSETQ. The CDR3 is made up of 14 amino acids. The trim removed 4 bases at V and 5 bases at J, leaving 7 bases unmatched. Full variable domain (outside the CDR3, taken from reference TRBV5-1 and TRBJ1-1): KAGVTQTPRYLIKTRGQQVTLSCSPISGHRSVSWYQQTPGQGLQFLFEYFSETQRNKGNFPGRFSGRQFSNSRSEMNVSTLELGDSALYLCASSTGQGETEAFFGQGTRLTVV.

This sequence joins TRBV6-5 and TRBJ2-3, with 11 bases fitting TRBD2. Germline V gene lookup returns CDR1 MNHEY and CDR2 SVGAGI. CDR3 length equals 14 residues. Losses at the gene ends were 7 bases for V and 5 bases for J; bases not matched to a gene: 5. The CDR3 sequence: CASKGLAGGDTQYF. In DNA, the CDR3 is TGTGCCAGCAAAGGGCTAGCGGGAGGAGATACGCAGTATTTT.

This rearrangement joins TRBV29-1 to TRBJ2-2; D not certain. This CDR3 region has 12 residues. Germline V lookup: CDR1 SQVTM, CDR2 ANQGSEA. Trimming removed 4 bases from V and 2 bases from J, with 5 bases in between. CDR3 DNA sequence: TGCAGCGTTGTACATAACACCGGGGAGCTGTTTTTT. It is translated as CSVVHNTGELFF.

The genes are TRBV7-2 and TRBJ1-2; 7 nucleotides match TRBD1. V trimming: 5 bases; J trimming: 0 bases; junction bases outside the gene matches: 6. Looked up from germline, CDR1 is SGHTA and CDR2 is FQGNSA. This CDR3 is built from 15 residues. CDR3 protein: CASSLRQGANYGYTF. The CDR3 bases are TGTGCCAGCAGCCTCCGACAGGGAGCTAACTATGGCTACACCTTC. Looking up the rest from reference TRBV7-2 and TRBJ1-2 gives the full variable domain: GAGVSQSPSNKVTEKGKDVELRCDPISGHTALYWYRQSLGQGLEFLIYFQGNSAPDKSGLPSDRFSAERTGGSVSTLTIQRTQQEDSAVYLCASSLRQGANYGYTFGSGTRLTVV.